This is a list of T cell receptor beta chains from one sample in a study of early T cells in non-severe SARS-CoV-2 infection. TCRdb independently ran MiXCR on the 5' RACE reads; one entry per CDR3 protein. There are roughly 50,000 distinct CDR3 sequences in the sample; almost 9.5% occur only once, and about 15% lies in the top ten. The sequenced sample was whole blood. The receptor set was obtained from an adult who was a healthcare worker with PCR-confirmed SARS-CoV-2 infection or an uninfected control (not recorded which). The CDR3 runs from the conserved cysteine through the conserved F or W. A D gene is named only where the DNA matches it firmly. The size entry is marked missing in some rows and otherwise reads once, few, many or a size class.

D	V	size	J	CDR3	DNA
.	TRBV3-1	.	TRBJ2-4	CASSQEQLAKNIQYF	TGTGCCAGCAGCCAAGAACAGCTAGCCAAAAACATTCAGTACTTC
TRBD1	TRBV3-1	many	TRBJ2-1	CASSFQTGATHNEQFF	TGTGCCAGCAGCTTCCAGACAGGGGCCACCCACAATGAGCAGTTCTTC
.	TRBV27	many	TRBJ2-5	CASRTTRQYF	TGTGCCAGCAGGACAACCCGCCAGTACTTC
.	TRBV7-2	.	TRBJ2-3	CASTLDGGSTDTQYF	TGTGCCAGCACCCTAGACGGCGGTAGCACAGATACGCAGTATTTT
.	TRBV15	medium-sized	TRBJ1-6	CATSRGGRNSPLHF	TGTGCCACCAGCAGAGGCGGCAGAAATTCACCCCTCCACTTT
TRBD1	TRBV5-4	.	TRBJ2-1	CATKPGQGFPHQFF	TGTGCCACCAAACCGGGACAGGGTTTCCCCCACCAGTTCTTC
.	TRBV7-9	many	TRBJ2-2	CASSPSFVTGELFF	TGTGCCAGCAGCCCTAGTTTTGTCACCGGGGAGCTGTTTTTT
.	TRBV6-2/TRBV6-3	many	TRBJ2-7	CASSYMDRTLYEQYF	TGTGCCAGCAGTTACATGGACAGAACCCTCTACGAGCAGTACTTC
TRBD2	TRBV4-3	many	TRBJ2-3	CASSQEGTSQKLYF	TGCGCCAGCAGCCAAGAGGGGACTAGCCAAAAGTTGTATTTT
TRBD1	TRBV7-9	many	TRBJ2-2	CASSFPGQGGDTGELFF	TGTGCCAGCAGCTTCCCTGGACAGGGGGGCGACACCGGGGAGCTGTTTTTT
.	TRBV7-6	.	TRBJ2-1	CASSLGGVIEQFF	TGTGCCAGCAGCTTAGGGGGGGTAATTGAGCAGTTCTTC
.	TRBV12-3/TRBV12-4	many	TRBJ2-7	CASSGRSSIRVFSYEQYF	TGTGCCAGCAGTGGTCGAAGCAGTATTCGAGTGTTCTCCTACGAGCAGTACTTC
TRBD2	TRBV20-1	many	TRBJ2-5	CSASSLAVETQYF	TGCAGTGCTAGTAGTCTAGCGGTGGAGACCCAGTACTTC
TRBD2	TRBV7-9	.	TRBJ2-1	CASSPHGAGGTFNEQFF	TGTGCCAGCAGCCCGCATGGGGCGGGAGGTACCTTCAATGAGCAGTTCTTC
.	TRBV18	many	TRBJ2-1	CASSPGAPRAIGHNEQFF	TGTGCCAGCTCACCGGGGGCCCCGCGGGCCATAGGCCACAATGAGCAGTTCTTC
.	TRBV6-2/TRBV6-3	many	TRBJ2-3	CASGLLGDTQYF	TGTGCCAGCGGACTCCTCGGCGATACGCAGTATTTT
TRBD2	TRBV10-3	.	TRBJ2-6	CATRAGVSGSGANVLTF	TGTGCCACCCGCGCGGGAGTCTCAGGCTCTGGGGCCAACGTCCTGACTTTC
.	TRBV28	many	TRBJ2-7	CASSLDDPIWEQYF	TGTGCCAGCAGTTTGGATGACCCCATTTGGGAGCAGTACTTC
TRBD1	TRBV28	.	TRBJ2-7	CASSPSGGQYF	TGTGCCAGCAGTCCATCAGGGGGGCAGTACTTC
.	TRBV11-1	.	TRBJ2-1	CASSPTEQGGDNEQFF	TGTGCCAGCAGCCCTACGGAGCAGGGGGGAGACAATGAGCAGTTCTTC
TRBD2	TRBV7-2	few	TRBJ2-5	CASSTSVGTSGTFEYF	TGTGCCAGCAGCACCAGCGTGGGGACTAGCGGGACTTTTGAGTACTTC
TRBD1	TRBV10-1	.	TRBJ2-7	CAIINRGNGYEQYF	TGCGCCATCATAAACAGGGGGAACGGGTACGAGCAGTACTTC
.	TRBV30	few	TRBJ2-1	CAWSLNNEQFF	TGTGCCTGGAGCCTAAACAATGAGCAGTTCTTC
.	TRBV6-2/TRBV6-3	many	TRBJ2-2	CASSTGTYVAGELFF	TGTGCCAGCAGCACGGGGACCTACGTCGCCGGGGAGCTGTTTTTT
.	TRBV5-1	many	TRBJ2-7	CASSLVGGSYEQYF	TGCGCCAGCAGCTTGGTAGGGGGCTCCTACGAGCAGTACTTC
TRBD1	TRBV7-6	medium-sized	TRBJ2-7	CASSREGDRVDEQYF	TGTGCCAGCAGCAGAGAGGGGGACAGGGTGGACGAGCAGTACTTC
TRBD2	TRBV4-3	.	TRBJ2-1	CASSQDLLADNNEQFF	TGCGCCAGCAGCCAAGATCTACTAGCGGACAACAATGAGCAGTTCTTC
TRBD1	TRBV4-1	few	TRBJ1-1	CASSQGTLTGGNTEAFF	TGCGCCAGCAGCCAAGGCACCTTGACAGGGGGGAACACTGAAGCTTTCTTT
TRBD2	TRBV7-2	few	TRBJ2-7	CASSVAGETRSSYEQYF	TGTGCCAGCAGCGTAGCGGGTGAAACGAGAAGCTCCTACGAGCAGTACTTC
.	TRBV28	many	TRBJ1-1	CASIEVRGMNTEAFF	TGTGCCAGCATCGAAGTGAGGGGGATGAACACTGAAGCTTTCTTT
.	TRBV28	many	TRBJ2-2	CASSRDINTGELFF	TGTGCCAGCAGCCGGGACATCAACACCGGGGAGCTGTTTTTT
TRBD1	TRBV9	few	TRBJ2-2	CASSVAARGYTGELFF	TGTGCCAGCAGCGTAGCCGCCAGGGGGTACACCGGGGAGCTGTTTTTT
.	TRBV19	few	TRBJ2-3	CASRLTTADVEDTQYF	TGTGCCAGTCGCCTAACCACGGCCGATGTCGAGGATACGCAGTATTTT
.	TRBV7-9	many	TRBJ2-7	CASSLAEVSTDEQYF	TGTGCCAGCAGCTTGGCCGAGGTTTCGACAGACGAGCAGTACTTC
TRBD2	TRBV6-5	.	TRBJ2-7	CASSKTSGIHYEQYF	TGTGCCAGCAGTAAGACTAGCGGGATTCACTACGAGCAGTACTTC
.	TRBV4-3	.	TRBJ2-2	CASSQVLNTGELFF	TGCGCCAGCAGCCAAGTCCTTAACACCGGGGAGCTGTTTTTT
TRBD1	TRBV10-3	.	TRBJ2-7	CATNRDRTYEQYF	TGTGCCACCAATAGGGACAGGACCTACGAGCAGTACTTC
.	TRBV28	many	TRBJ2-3	CASSTATGTDTQYF	TGTGCCAGCAGTACCGCGACTGGCACAGATACGCAGTATTTT
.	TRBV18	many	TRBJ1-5	CASSPPEMEQPQHF	TGTGCCAGCTCACCACCGGAGATGGAGCAGCCCCAGCATTTT
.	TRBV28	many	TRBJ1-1	CASPSGGMWNTEAFF	TGTGCCAGCCCTTCCGGGGGGATGTGGAACACTGAAGCTTTCTTT
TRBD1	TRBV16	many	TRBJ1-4	CASSPQPGQGAAANEKLFF	TGTGCCAGCAGCCCCCAACCGGGACAGGGGGCCGCGGCTAATGAAAAACTGTTTTTT